This T cell receptor beta chain was recovered during a study of cytomegalovirus exposure and HLA in healthy donors. Study information: In a later analysis, the 120 or so validation repertoires were reported to have used the same platform as the roughly 600 first-cohort repertoires.

Trimming cost V 6 bases and J 5 bases, with 11 bases left between them. The CDR3 extends over 13 amino acids. The V gene's germline CDR1 is MNHNS and CDR2 SASEGT. Points from the study as a whole: TCR beta chains numbering under 200 were designated cytomegalovirus-associated. The tendency of first-cohort TCR clusters to co-occur in the 110 or so validation repertoires emerged from a later analysis.

Method: immunoSEQ multiplex PCR; TCRdb's copy keeps in-frame clones and lacks some. Counted here are 250,000 or so clones, 87% occurring once; the ten biggest clones make up roughly 2.5%. Concerning this clone: The antigen remains unidentified.

Sequenced sample: PBMCs. The chain uses TRBV6-1 and TRBJ2-1; D is perhaps TRBD2 (5 bases). The sequence was obtained from a man younger than 30 in good health and CMV-seronegative. The CDR3 sequence: CASRRAGNNEQFF. CDR3 coding DNA: TGTGCCAGCAGGAGGGCCGGGAACAATGAGCAGTTCTTC.